This record concerns one TCR beta chain sequence. Its specificity is not known. The same CDR3 also results from other DNA sequences found in this sample. Germline V gene sequence: CDR1 MNHNY, CDR2 SVGAGI (reference sequence). Between the trimmed V and J ends, which lost 2 bases and 4 bases, there was a span of 12 bases. The CDR3 has 15 residues. The data stem from a study of OX40 agonist ivuxolimab in advanced cancers. Background on the study: Intravenous ivuxolimab was administered to patients every 2 weeks at 0.01 to 10 mg/kg. Study-wide results and limits: More expanded clones were seen, on average, in CD8+ T cells than in CD4+.

Repertoires were generated with immunoSEQ multiplex PCR, while TCRdb's copy carries only in-frame clones and drops some. Found here are around 56,000 clones, around 82% of them singletons; the top ten hold 3.5% to 4.5%. With baseline, cycle 4 day 1, and cycle 7 day 1 as timepoints, blood was sampled. Sequencing used CD4+ or CD8+ T cells sorted from blood, obtained in a trial of the OX40 agonist ivuxolimab. The chain is built from TRBV6-6 and TRBJ1-5; D remains unclear. This TCR was sampled from an adult with an advanced solid tumor such as melanoma, head and neck, liver or kidney cancer. This CDR3 is CASSYRAGGNQPQHF. The CDR3 DNA reads as TGTGCCAGCAGTTACCGAGCGGGTGGGAATCAGCCCCAGCATTTT.